The 24 T cell receptor beta chains presented below share a single source sample, sequenced in a study of Ad26.COV2.S vaccination and SARS-CoV-2 variants. Assay used: immunoSEQ multiplex PCR; TCRdb lists only in-frame clones, some missing. The sample holds approximately 350,000 clones, about four fifths seen once. Treatment defined: over 15 received Ad26.COV2.S at low or high dose, single or two shots; about 5 received placebo; per-sample allocation not given. The samples were gathered on day 63 after the first injection of vaccine or placebo. The source was peripheral blood, collected in a trial of Ad26.COV2.S vaccine versus placebo. These receptors were taken from a person aged 18-60 years who received the Ad26.COV2.S COVID-19 vaccine or a placebo.

The genes are TRBV6-4 and TRBJ1-1; no firm D call. Trimming left V 6 bases short and J 0 bases short, with 23 bases between. Germline values: CDR1 MRHNA, CDR2 SNTAGT. The CDR3 is 18 amino acids. CDR3 region: CASRIGSSLKLMNTEAFF. The DNA for the CDR3 is TGTGCCAGCAGAATAGGATCCTCGCTTAAGTTAATGAACACTGAAGCTTTCTTT.

The chain recombines TRBV12-3 or TRBV12-4 with TRBJ1-6; unclear D gene. V was cut by 3 bases and J by 8 bases, with 8 bases left in between. The CDR3 consists of 13 residues. CDR3 in amino acids: CASSFSQDSPLHF. DNA for the CDR3: TGTGCCAGCAGTTTTAGTCAGGATTCACCCCTCCACTTT.

The chain combines TRBV3-1 (or the pseudogene TRBV3-2) with TRBJ1-2; no reliable D call. Trimming cost V 4 bases and J 5 bases, with 17 bases left between them. CDR1 and CDR2 (germline): LGHDT, YNNKEL (reference sequence). The CDR3 runs to 15 residues. The CDR3: CASSPGLEGGYGYTF. DNA for the CDR3: TGTGCCAGCAGCCCAGGACTCGAGGGTGGATATGGCTACACCTTC.

This chain connects TRBV5-1 to TRBJ2-3, with 11 bases lining up with TRBD2. The J segment lost 3 bases and the V segment lost 4 bases, leaving 7 bases of the junction unmatched. Germline V gene sequence: CDR1 SGHRS, CDR2 YFSETQ. CDR3 length: 16 amino acids. The CDR3: CASSEGLAAATDTQYF. Written as DNA, the CDR3 is TGCGCCAGCAGCGAGGGACTAGCGGCCGCGACAGATACGCAGTATTTT.

The gene calls are TRBV19 and TRBJ1-1, with D maybe TRBD1 (5 bases). V was cut by 7 bases and J by 4 bases, with 16 bases left in between. This CDR3 has 14 amino acids. From germline, CDR1 is LNHDA and CDR2 SQIVND (reference sequence). The CDR3 region is CASTLIGRGTEAFF. The CDR3, as DNA: TGTGCCAGTACCCTCATTGGAAGGGGCACTGAAGCTTTCTTT. The full variable domain, rest sourced from reference TRBV19 and TRBJ1-1, is DGGITQSPKYLFRKEGQNVTLSCEQNLNHDAMYWYRQDPGQGLRLIYYSQIVNDFQKGDIAEGYSVSREKKESFPLTVTSAQKNPTAFYLCASTLIGRGTEAFFGQGTRLTVV.

This chain links TRBV7-3 with TRBJ2-1; a possible D gene is TRBD2 (5 bases). Deletions cut 4 bases from V and 4 bases from J, with 17 bases between. From germline, CDR1 is SGHTA and CDR2 FQGTGA. This CDR3 has 16 amino acids. The CDR3 region has the DNA TGTGCCAGCAGCTCCCTGGACTCTTCCGGATACAATGAGCAGTTCTTC. It codes for CASSSLDSSGYNEQFF.

This clone is a singleton in its sample. The V gene is TRBV5-1, the J gene TRBJ2-7; 7 positions agree with TRBD2. Trimming removed 2 bases from V and 4 bases from J; junction bases left unmatched: 3. Per germline, CDR1 SGHRS and CDR2 YFSETQ. CDR3 length equals 13 residues. This CDR3 is CASSFAGDYEQYF. CDR3 coding DNA: TGCGCCAGCAGCTTCGCGGGGGATTACGAGCAGTACTTC.

The chain carries TRBV7-3 and TRBJ2-1; D is possibly TRBD2 (6 bases). CDR1 is SGHTA, CDR2 FQGTGA, per germline. The V end lost 5 bases, the J end lost 5 bases, and 16 bases lay between the germline ends. CDR3 length: 15 residues. This CDR3 reads CASSQGLGTDNEQFF. The CDR3 DNA sequence: TGTGCCAGCAGCCAGGGACTGGGGACTGACAATGAGCAGTTCTTC.

This clone was detected once. The rearrangement uses TRBV21-1 and TRBJ1-5; no DNA check was done on the table's D call, TRBD1. TRBV21-1 is listed as a pseudogene. The CDR3 spans 16 residues. This CDR3 reads CASSKTRDNENQPQHF. The CDR3 nucleotides read TGTGCCAGCAGCAAAACCCGGGACAATGAAAATCAGCCCCAGCATTTT.

V and J are TRBV6-5 and TRBJ2-2; 7 bases fit TRBD2. The CDR3 runs to 14 residues. V lost 4 bases and J lost 5; bases outside the gene matches: 4. Germline V gene sequence: CDR1 MNHEY, CDR2 SVGAGI. The CDR3 bases are TGTGCCAGCAGTTCCGACGGGAGGACCGGGGAGCTGTTTTTT. Translation gives CASSSDGRTGELFF.

V usage is TRBV14 and J usage is TRBJ2-1; a possible D gene is TRBD2 (5 bases). The CDR3 spans 15 residues. V lost 2 bases and J 1 base, leaving 9 bases between the germline ends. Germline loops: CDR1 SGHDN, CDR2 FVKESK. The CDR3 loop reads CASSQLGGSYNEQFF. The CDR3 coding sequence is TGTGCCAGCAGCCAATTGGGCGGGTCCTACAATGAGCAGTTCTTC.

The chain links TRBV28 to TRBJ1-4; possibly TRBD1 for D (6 bases). The germline V and J ends were trimmed by 4 bases and 8 bases, with 23 bases remaining between them. CDR3 length equals 17 residues. CDR1 and CDR2 from the germline V gene are MDHEN and SYDVKM. The CDR3 coding sequence is TGTGCCAGCAGTTCAATCGACCAGGGGTTTCGGAACGAAAAACTGTTTTTT. It translates to CASSSIDQGFRNEKLFF. The entire variable domain, with the rest obtained from reference TRBV28 and TRBJ1-4, is as follows: DVKVTQSSRYLVKRTGEKVFLECVQDMDHENMFWYRQDPGLGLRLIYFSYDVKMKEKGDIPEGYSVSREKKERFSLILESASTNQTSMYLCASSSIDQGFRNEKLFFGSGTQLSVL.

The J gene is TRBJ2-5, the V gene TRBV2; 11 bases line up with TRBD1. The ends lost 8 bases at V and 5 bases at J; junction bases unmatched: 10. The CDR3 extends over 15 amino acids. The germline gives CDR1 SNHLY, CDR2 FYNNEI. In DNA form, the CDR3 reads TGTGCCAGCTCACTGGACAGGGGGCGACGGGAGACCCAGTACTTC. As protein: CASSLDRGRRETQYF.

The V gene is TRBV5-8, the J gene TRBJ1-4, with D possibly TRBD1 on 5 matching bases. The germline V gene has CDR1 SGHTS and CDR2 YDEGEE. The CDR3 is 15 amino acids. Trimming left V 4 bases short and J 8 bases short, with 18 bases between. The CDR3 nucleotides read TGTGCCAGCAGCCCGGGGGTAGAATCGGGAGAAAAACTGTTTTTT. Encoded protein: CASSPGVESGEKLFF.

This clone turned up a few times. This rearrangement joins TRBV7-3 to TRBJ1-6; D is uncertain. V was trimmed by 0 bases and J by 0 bases, leaving 9 bases between them. The CDR3 is 17 amino acids. Germline-derived CDR1 and CDR2 are SGHTA and FQGTGA. In nucleotides, the CDR3 is TGTGCCAGCAGCTTAACGGGGTCGAGCTCCTATAATTCACCCCTCCACTTT. The encoded protein is CASSLTGSSSYNSPLHF.

The chain carries TRBV9 and TRBJ2-3; D possibly corresponds to TRBD1 (6 bases). This CDR3 is built from 13 residues. V lost 3 bases and J lost 4, with 9 bases in between. In germline, CDR1 is SGDLS, CDR2 YYNGEE. CDR3 coding DNA: TGTGCCAGCAGCGAGGGGACACCAGATACGCAGTATTTT. Translated, it gives CASSEGTPDTQYF.

The gene calls are TRBV7-9 and TRBJ2-7; 7 bases are a match to TRBD2. Trimming cost V 6 bases and J 1 base; bases outside gene matches: 9. Germline V lookup: CDR1 SEHNR, CDR2 FQNEAQ (reference sequence). This CDR3 has 15 residues. The CDR3 protein is CASSDLSGISYEQYF. The CDR3 DNA follows: TGTGCCAGCAGTGACCTCAGCGGGATTTCCTACGAGCAGTACTTC.

The chain joins TRBV2 to TRBJ1-4; D is ambiguous. The CDR3 covers 15 residues. Trimming removed 1 base from V and 7 bases from J, with 13 bases in between. The germline V gene encodes CDR1 SNHLY and CDR2 FYNNEI. DNA of the CDR3: TGTGCCAGCAGTGAAGGTTGGCCAGGAGGTGAAAAACTGTTTTTT. Translated: CASSEGWPGGEKLFF.

This chain uses TRBV7-2 with TRBJ1-1; D is uncertain. Germline CDR1 reads SGHTA; CDR2 reads FQGNSA. V was trimmed by 3 bases and J by 1 base, leaving 12 bases between them. CDR3 length equals 15 residues. The CDR3, as DNA: TGTGCCAGCAGCTTGTCTGGTCTCGCGAACACTGAAGCTTTCTTT. Amino acid sequence: CASSLSGLANTEAFF.

This clone was seen a few times. The rearrangement links TRBV19 to TRBJ2-5; D gene ambiguous. V lost 5 bases to trimming and J lost 4 bases, with 11 bases between them. Germline V gene sequence: CDR1 LNHDA, CDR2 SQIVND (reference sequence). The CDR3 length is 13 residues. The CDR3 sequence is CASSALGLETQYF. In DNA, the CDR3 is TGTGCCAGTAGTGCTTTGGGATTAGAGACCCAGTACTTC.

The chain couples TRBV7-2 to TRBJ2-7, with 9 bases fitting TRBD2. The germline gives CDR1 SGHTA, CDR2 FQGNSA. This CDR3 has 14 amino acids. The V segment lost 2 bases and the J segment 10 bases; nucleotides outside the gene matches: 9. CDR3 sequence: CASSLRGGRARQYF. CDR3 DNA: TGTGCCAGCAGCTTAAGAGGCGGGAGGGCACGACAGTACTTC. Full variable domain (missing parts from reference TRBV7-2 and TRBJ2-7): GAGVSQSPSNKVTEKGKDVELRCDPISGHTALYWYRQSLGQGLEFLIYFQGNSAPDKSGLPSDRFSAERTGGSVSTLTIQRTQQEDSAVYLCASSLRGGRARQYFGPGTRLTVT.

V usage is TRBV5-1 and J usage is TRBJ2-3; 12 bases match TRBD2. Germline CDR1 reads SGHRS; CDR2 reads YFSETQ. The junction had 5 bases not matched to a gene; V was cut back by 1 base and J by 8 bases. The CDR3 loop spans 15 amino acids. CDR3: CASSLTSGGMGTQYF. CDR3 DNA sequence: TGCGCCAGCAGCTTGACTAGCGGGGGGATGGGTACGCAGTATTTT.

The CDR3 sequence is CASSKGGIDRGETQYF. The CDR3 region has the DNA TGTGCCAGCAGCAAAGGGGGGATAGACAGGGGAGAGACCCAGTACTTC. The V call is TRBV9, the J call TRBJ2-5; TRBD1 aligns across 8 bases. The CDR3 runs to 16 residues. The J segment lost 4 bases and the V segment lost 4 bases, leaving 12 bases of the junction unmatched. Germline-derived CDR1 and CDR2 are SGDLS and YYNGEE.

The gene calls are TRBV5-4 and TRBJ2-1, with 8 bases aligning to TRBD2. The germline V gene encodes CDR1 SGHNT and CDR2 YYREEE (reference sequence). The CDR3 is 15 amino acids. V was clipped by 3 bases and J by 4 bases; unmatched bases: 6. The CDR3 spells CASSSPGGEYNEQFF. Written as DNA, the CDR3 is TGTGCCAGCAGCTCCCCGGGAGGGGAGTACAATGAGCAGTTCTTC.